These 2 T cell receptor beta chains were all obtained from the same sample, sequenced in a study of cytomegalovirus exposure and HLA in healthy donors. The assay was immunoSEQ multiplex PCR, and TCRdb's table has in-frame clones only and misses some. The data show some 83,000 clones, approximately 94% seen once. The sample consisted of PBMCs. The receptors come from a woman aged 18-30 years in good health and CMV-seropositive.

The chain recombines TRBV5-4 with TRBJ1-3, with D possibly matching TRBD1 (5 bases). The CDR3 is made up of 15 amino acids. The germline V gene encodes CDR1 SGHNT and CDR2 YYREEE (reference sequence). The V end lost 4 bases, the J end lost 0 bases, and 11 bases lay between the germline ends. The CDR3 loop reads CASSRDLRSGNTIYF. CDR3 DNA sequence: TGTGCCAGCAGCCGGGACTTACGCTCTGGAAACACCATATATTTT.

The chain combines TRBV7-6 with TRBJ1-1; D gene ambiguous. CDR3 size: 13 residues. Germline V gene sequence: CDR1 SGHVS, CDR2 FNYEAQ. With 5 bases removed from V and 2 bases from J, the gap between germline ends came to 9 bases. The CDR3 sequence is CASSPKANTEAFF. The CDR3 nucleotides are TGTGCCAGCAGCCCAAAAGCTAACACTGAAGCTTTCTTT.